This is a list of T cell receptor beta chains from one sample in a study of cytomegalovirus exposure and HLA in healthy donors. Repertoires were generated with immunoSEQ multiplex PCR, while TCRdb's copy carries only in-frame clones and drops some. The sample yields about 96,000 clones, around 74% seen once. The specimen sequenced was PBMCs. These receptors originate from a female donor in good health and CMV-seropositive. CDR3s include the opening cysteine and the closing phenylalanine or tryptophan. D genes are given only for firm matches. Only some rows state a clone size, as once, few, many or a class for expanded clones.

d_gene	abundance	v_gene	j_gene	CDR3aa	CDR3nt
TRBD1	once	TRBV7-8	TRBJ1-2	CASSLGQGPWDGYTF	TGTGCCAGCAGCCTAGGACAGGGGCCATGGGATGGCTACACCTTC
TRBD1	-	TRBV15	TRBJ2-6	CATSGPGQGVSGANVLTF	TGTGCCACCAGCGGACCGGGACAGGGGGTCTCTGGGGCCAACGTCCTGACTTTC
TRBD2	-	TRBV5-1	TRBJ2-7	CASSPTRGGANYEQYF	TGCGCCAGCAGCCCAACCCGGGGGGGCGCAAACTACGAGCAGTACTTC
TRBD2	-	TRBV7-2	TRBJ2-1	CASSLSPSGSYNEQFF	TGTGCCAGCAGCTTATCCCCTAGCGGGAGTTACAATGAGCAGTTCTTC
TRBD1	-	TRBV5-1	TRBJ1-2	CASSLDRGQGYGYTF	TGCGCCAGCAGCTTGGACCGAGGACAGGGCTATGGCTACACCTTC
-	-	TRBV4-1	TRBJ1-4	CASSQPRGTGRGEKLFF	TGCGCCAGCAGCCAACCCCGAGGAACAGGAAGAGGTGAAAAACTGTTTTTT
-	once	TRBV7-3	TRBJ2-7	CASSREASAREQYF	TGTGCCAGCAGCCGAGAAGCAAGTGCGAGGGAGCAGTACTTC
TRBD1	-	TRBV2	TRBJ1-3	CASSRTGFGNTIYF	TGTGCCAGCAGTAGGACAGGTTTCGGAAACACCATATATTTT
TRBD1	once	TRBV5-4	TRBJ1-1	CASSLGTGVRVTEAFF	TGTGCCAGCAGCTTGGGGACAGGGGTCCGAGTCACTGAAGCTTTCTTT
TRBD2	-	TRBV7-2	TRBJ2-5	CASSLVGRTRRETQYF	TGTGCCAGCAGCTTAGTAGGAAGGACTAGACGGGAGACCCAGTACTTC
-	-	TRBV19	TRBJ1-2	CASSRRVNYGYTF	TGTGCCAGTAGTAGGAGGGTGAACTATGGCTACACCTTC
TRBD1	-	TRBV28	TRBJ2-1	CASSKAGTGYNEQFF	TGTGCCAGCAGTAAAGCCGGGACAGGGTACAATGAGCAGTTCTTC